These T cell receptor beta chains were read from a single sample in a study of CD8+ T cells in alopecia areata. Sequenced by immunoSEQ multiplex PCR; TCRdb stores in-frame clones only, minus some. The table includes under 250,000 clones, 57% detected once. The starting material was CD4+ T cells sorted from blood, obtained at week 0. The receptors come from a human donor with alopecia areata. Each CDR3 is given with its conserved first and last residue. D genes are given only for firm matches. The size of a clone is reported for some rows only, either as once, few or many, or as a class for expanded clones.

TRBV29-1,.,TRBJ2-1,13,.,TGCAGCGCTTTATCGGCCGGCTACAATGAGCAGTTCTTC,CSALSAGYNEQFF
TRBV5-6,.,TRBJ2-7,15,.,TGTGCCAGCAGCTTGGCACAGGGCCTGCGCTACGAGCAGTACTTC,CASSLAQGLRYEQYF
TRBV30,.,TRBJ1-5,13,.,TGTGCCTGGAGTGTACGGGTCAATCAGCCCCAGCATTTT,CAWSVRVNQPQHF
TRBV27,.,TRBJ2-6,15,few,TGTGCCAGCAGGTACCAGGGGTCTGGGGCCAACGTCCTGACTTTC,CASRYQGSGANVLTF
TRBV5-6,.,TRBJ2-7,13,.,TGTGCCAGCAGGGAGATTGTCTCCTACGAGCAGTACTTC,CASREIVSYEQYF
TRBV7-2,.,TRBJ2-7,14,.,TGTGCCAGCAGCTCGGTTTCCTTCTCCTACGAGCAGTACTTC,CASSSVSFSYEQYF
TRBV5-6,TRBD1,TRBJ1-5,18,once,TGTGCCAGCAGCTTGGCCTCTCTTGGGACAGGGGCAGGTCAGCCCCAGCATTTT,CASSLASLGTGAGQPQHF
TRBV4-1,TRBD1,TRBJ1-2,18,.,TGCGCCAGCAGCCAACCTCCGGGACAGGGGCTCCGTTTTGGTGGCTACACCTTC,CASSQPPGQGLRFGGYTF
TRBV29-1,.,TRBJ1-2,13,.,TGCAGCGTTGGGGGGTTAATGGGCTATGGCTACACCTTC,CSVGGLMGYGYTF
TRBV4-2,.,TRBJ2-3,13,.,TGTGCCAGTGGGGCGGGCCGCACAGATACGCAGTATTTT,CASGAGRTDTQYF
TRBV27,TRBD1,TRBJ2-7,13,.,TGTGCCAGCAGTTTAGGCCAAGGACAGGGGCAGTACTTC,CASSLGQGQGQYF
TRBV18,.,TRBJ1-5,15,.,TGTGCCAGCTCAGTGGGACGCCAAAGCGGTCAGCCCCAGCATTTT,CASSVGRQSGQPQHF
TRBV7-6,.,TRBJ1-4,13,.,TGTGCCAGCAGCCCCACAACTAATGAAAAACTGTTTTTT,CASSPTTNEKLFF
TRBV20-1,.,TRBJ1-2,10,once,TGCAGTGCCAAGGGGCTTGGCTACACCTTC,CSAKGLGYTF
TRBV5-6,TRBD2,TRBJ2-3,17,.,TGTGCCAGCAGCTTCAGTGCCCTAGCGGGGCGGGGGGATACGCAGTATTTT,CASSFSALAGRGDTQYF
TRBV29-1,.,TRBJ1-4,14,few,TGCAGCGTTGGAACGGGGCCCTCTGGTGAAAAACTGTTTTTT,CSVGTGPSGEKLFF
TRBV18,.,TRBJ2-1,11,.,TGTGCCAGCTCACCAGGGGGTGAGCAGTTCTTC,CASSPGGEQFF
TRBV30,.,TRBJ2-3,15,.,TGTGCCTGGACTTGGGCTGGCGGGCGCACAGATACGCAGTATTTT,CAWTWAGGRTDTQYF
TRBV15,.,TRBJ1-2,14,.,TGTGCCACCAGCCGACCAGGGCCAGTCTATGGCTACACCTTC,CATSRPGPVYGYTF
TRBV7-8,.,TRBJ2-4,11,.,TGTGCCAGCAGCCTGGTCCACATTCAGTACTTC,CASSLVHIQYF
TRBV29-1,.,TRBJ1-5,12,.,TGCAGCGTTGGTAAAGGGGATCAGCCCCAGCATTTT,CSVGKGDQPQHF
TRBV19,.,TRBJ1-5,15,few,TGTGCCAGTAGTACCCTAATGGGGTTCAATCAGCCCCAGCATTTT,CASSTLMGFNQPQHF
TRBV10-1,.,TRBJ1-4,13,.,TGCGCCAGCAGGGACACAACTAATGAAAAACTGTTTTTT,CASRDTTNEKLFF
TRBV6-5,TRBD2,TRBJ2-7,13,.,TGTGCCAGCGCTGCTAGCGGGATAGGGGAGCAGTACTTC,CASAASGIGEQYF
TRBV30,.,TRBJ1-5,12,.,TGTGCCTGGAGTGTACAGGGAGTTCCCCAGCATTTT,CAWSVQGVPQHF
TRBV29-1,TRBD2,TRBJ2-2,14,.,TGCAGCGTTGTGAAGCGGGAGAACACCGGGGAGCTGTTTTTT,CSVVKRENTGELFF
TRBV29-1,.,TRBJ1-3,13,once,TGCAGCGCAGATGTGGAGGGTGGAAACACCATATATTTT,CSADVEGGNTIYF
TRBV30,.,TRBJ2-2,11,few,TGTGCCTGGATGGTTGCCGGGGAGCTGTTTTTT,CAWMVAGELFF
TRBV5-6,.,TRBJ2-7,14,once,TGTGCCAGCAGCCCCCGTACAGGGTCGGACGAGCAGTACTTC,CASSPRTGSDEQYF
TRBV7-9,TRBD1,TRBJ2-7,15,.,TGTGCCAGCAGCTTAGCGCGGCAGGGGGCTTACGAGCAGTACTTC,CASSLARQGAYEQYF
TRBV6-1,TRBD1,TRBJ1-6,14,.,TGTGCCAGCAGTGAACACAGGGGAAATTCACCCCTCCACTTT,CASSEHRGNSPLHF